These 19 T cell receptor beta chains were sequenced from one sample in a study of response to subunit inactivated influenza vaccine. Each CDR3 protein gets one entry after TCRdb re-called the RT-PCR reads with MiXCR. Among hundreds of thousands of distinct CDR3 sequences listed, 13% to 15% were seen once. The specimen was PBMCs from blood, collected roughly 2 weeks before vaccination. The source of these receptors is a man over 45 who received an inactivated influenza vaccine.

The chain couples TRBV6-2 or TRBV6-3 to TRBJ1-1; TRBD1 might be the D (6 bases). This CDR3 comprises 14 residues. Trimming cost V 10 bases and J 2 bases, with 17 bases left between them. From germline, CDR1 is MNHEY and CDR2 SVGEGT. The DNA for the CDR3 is TGTGCCACCAGCAGCTGGGGGGCTAACACTGAAGCTTTCTTT. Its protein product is CATSSWGANTEAFF.

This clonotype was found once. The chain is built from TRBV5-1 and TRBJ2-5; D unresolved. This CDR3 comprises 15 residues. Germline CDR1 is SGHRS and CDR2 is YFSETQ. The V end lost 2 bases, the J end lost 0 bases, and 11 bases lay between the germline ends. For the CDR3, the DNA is TGCGCCAGCAGCTTAGGCCGGTGGAACCAAGAGACCCAGTACTTC. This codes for CASSLGRWNQETQYF.

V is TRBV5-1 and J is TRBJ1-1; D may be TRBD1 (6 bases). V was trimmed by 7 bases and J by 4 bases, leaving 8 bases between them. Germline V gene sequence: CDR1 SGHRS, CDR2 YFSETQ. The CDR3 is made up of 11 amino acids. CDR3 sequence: CASQGTTEAFF. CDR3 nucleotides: TGCGCCAGCCAGGGGACCACTGAAGCTTTCTTT.

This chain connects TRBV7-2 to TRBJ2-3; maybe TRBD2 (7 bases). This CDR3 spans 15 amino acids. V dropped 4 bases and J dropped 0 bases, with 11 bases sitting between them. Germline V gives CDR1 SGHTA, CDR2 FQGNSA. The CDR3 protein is CASSSGGSSTDTQYF. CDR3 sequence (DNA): TGTGCCAGCAGCTCGGGGGGCTCTAGCACAGATACGCAGTATTTT.

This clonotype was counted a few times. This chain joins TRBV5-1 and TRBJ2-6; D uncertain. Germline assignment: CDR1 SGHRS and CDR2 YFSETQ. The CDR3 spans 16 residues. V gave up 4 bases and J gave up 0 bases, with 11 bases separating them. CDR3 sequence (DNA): TGCGCCAGCAGCCCCCGCCGGCCCTCTGGGGCCAACGTCCTGACTTTC. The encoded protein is CASSPRRPSGANVLTF.

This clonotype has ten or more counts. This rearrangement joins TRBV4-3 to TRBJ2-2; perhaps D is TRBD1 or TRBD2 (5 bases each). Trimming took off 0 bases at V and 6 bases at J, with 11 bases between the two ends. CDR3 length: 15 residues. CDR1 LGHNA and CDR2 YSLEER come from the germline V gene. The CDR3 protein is CASSQDWGSAGELFF. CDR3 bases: TGCGCCAGCAGCCAAGATTGGGGGTCTGCCGGGGAGCTGTTTTTT.

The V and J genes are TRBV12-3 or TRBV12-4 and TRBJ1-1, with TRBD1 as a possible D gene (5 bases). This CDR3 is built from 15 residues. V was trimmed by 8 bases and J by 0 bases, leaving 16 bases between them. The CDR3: CASGRDWGLNTEAFF. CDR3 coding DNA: TGTGCCAGCGGCCGGGATTGGGGCCTGAACACTGAAGCTTTCTTT.

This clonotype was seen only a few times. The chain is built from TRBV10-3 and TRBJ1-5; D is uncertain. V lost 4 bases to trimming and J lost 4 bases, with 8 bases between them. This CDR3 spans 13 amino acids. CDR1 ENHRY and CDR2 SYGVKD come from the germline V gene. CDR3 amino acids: CAISVGMNQPQHF. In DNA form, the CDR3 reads TGTGCCATCAGTGTAGGAATGAATCAGCCCCAGCATTTT.

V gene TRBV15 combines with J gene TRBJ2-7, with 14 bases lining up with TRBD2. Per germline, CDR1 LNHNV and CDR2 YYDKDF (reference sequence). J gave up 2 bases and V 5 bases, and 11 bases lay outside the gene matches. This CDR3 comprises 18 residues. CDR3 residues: CATSGGTSGRAGAYEQYF. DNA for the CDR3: TGTGCCACCAGCGGCGGGACTAGCGGGAGAGCAGGGGCCTACGAGCAGTACTTC.

The DNA for the CDR3 is TGTGCCAGCAGTTCCCAACCCCAGGTCCCTGAGCAGTTCTTC. It codes for CASSSQPQVPEQFF. The rearrangement joins TRBV27 to TRBJ2-1; D is unresolved. The CDR3 has 14 amino acids. CDR1 and CDR2 from the germline V gene are MNHEY and SMNVEV (reference sequence). Between the trimmed V and J ends, which lost 4 bases and 9 bases, there was a span of 16 bases.

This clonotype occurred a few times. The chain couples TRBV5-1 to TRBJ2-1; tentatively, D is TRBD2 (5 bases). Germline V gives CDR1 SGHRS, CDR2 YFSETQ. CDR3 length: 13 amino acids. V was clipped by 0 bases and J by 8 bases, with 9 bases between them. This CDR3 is CASSLGEWDEQFF. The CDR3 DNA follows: TGCGCCAGCAGCTTGGGGGAGTGGGATGAGCAGTTCTTC. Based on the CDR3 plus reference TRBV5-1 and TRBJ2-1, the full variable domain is KAGVTQTPRYLIKTRGQQVTLSCSPISGHRSVSWYQQTPGQGLQFLFEYFSETQRNKGNFPGRFSGRQFSNSRSEMNVSTLELGDSALYLCASSLGEWDEQFFGPGTRLTVL.

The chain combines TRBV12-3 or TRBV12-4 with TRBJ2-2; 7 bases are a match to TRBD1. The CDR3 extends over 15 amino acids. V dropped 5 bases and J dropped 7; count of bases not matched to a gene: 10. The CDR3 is CASSQAYRGGGELFF. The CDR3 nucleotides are TGTGCCAGCAGTCAAGCCTACAGGGGTGGCGGGGAGCTGTTTTTT.

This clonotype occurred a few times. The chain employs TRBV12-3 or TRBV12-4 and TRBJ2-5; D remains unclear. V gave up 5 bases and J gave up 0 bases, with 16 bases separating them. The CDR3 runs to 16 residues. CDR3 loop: CASSQAGSGYQETQYF. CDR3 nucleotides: TGTGCCAGCAGTCAAGCTGGGTCTGGGTACCAAGAGACCCAGTACTTC.

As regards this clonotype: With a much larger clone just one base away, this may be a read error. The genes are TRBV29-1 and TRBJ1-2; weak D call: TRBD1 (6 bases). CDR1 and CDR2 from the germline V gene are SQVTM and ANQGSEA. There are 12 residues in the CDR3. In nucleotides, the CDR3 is TGCTGCGGTTTAACAGGGAACTATGGCTACACCTTC. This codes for CCGLTGNYGYTF.

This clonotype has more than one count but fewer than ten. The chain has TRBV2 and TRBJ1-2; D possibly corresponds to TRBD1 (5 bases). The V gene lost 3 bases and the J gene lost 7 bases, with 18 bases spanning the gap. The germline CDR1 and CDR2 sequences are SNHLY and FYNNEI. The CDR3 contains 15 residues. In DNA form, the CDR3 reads TGTGCCAGCAGTGAGGGGGTCACCACTAGAGGTGGCTACACCTTC. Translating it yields CASSEGVTTRGGYTF.

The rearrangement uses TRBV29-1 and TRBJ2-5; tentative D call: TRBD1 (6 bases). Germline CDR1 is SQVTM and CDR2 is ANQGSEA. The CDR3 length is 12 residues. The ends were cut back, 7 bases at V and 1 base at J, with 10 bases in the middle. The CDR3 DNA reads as TGCAGCGGGGGACAAACCCAAGAGACCCAGTACTTC. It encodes CSGGQTQETQYF.

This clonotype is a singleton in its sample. CDR3 nucleotide sequence: TGTGCCAGCAGCCCCGGGACAGGGCAAGTATACGAGCAGTACTTC. This gives the protein CASSPGTGQVYEQYF. The V gene is TRBV12-3 or TRBV12-4, the J gene TRBJ2-7; 9 bases fit TRBD1. The V gene end was trimmed by 6 bases and the J gene end by 4 bases; junction bases not matched to a gene: 10. The CDR3 runs to 15 residues.

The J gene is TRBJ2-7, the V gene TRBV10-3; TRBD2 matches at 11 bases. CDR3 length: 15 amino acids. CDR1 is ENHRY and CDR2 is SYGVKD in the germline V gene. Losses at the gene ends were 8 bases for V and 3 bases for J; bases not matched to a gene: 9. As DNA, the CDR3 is TGTGCCATCCGTCCAGGGGGACTAGCGGACTACGAGCAGTACTTC. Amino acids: CAIRPGGLADYEQYF.

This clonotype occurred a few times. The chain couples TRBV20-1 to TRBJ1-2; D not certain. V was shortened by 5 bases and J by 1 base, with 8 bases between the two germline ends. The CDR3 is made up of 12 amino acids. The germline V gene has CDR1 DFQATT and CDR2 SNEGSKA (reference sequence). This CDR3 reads CSASTDNYGYTF. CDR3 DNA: TGCAGTGCTTCGACTGATAACTATGGCTACACCTTC.